A single sample gave rise to the 26 T cell receptor beta chains below, sequenced in a study of blood T cell repertoires in COVID-19. The table came from immunoSEQ multiplex PCR; TCRdb's copy has only in-frame clones and leaves some out. The table includes about 110,000 clones, over 75% detected once. Sequenced sample: peripheral blood. All receptors come from a human donor in a cohort sampled during active COVID-19.

The chain has TRBV19 and TRBJ1-5, with D possibly TRBD1 on 6 matching bases. The CDR3 sequence is 16 residues long. The V and J ends lost 3 bases and 3 bases respectively, with 15 bases between them. The germline V gene has CDR1 LNHDA and CDR2 SQIVND (reference sequence). The chain's CDR3 is CASSMGGAGLNQPQHF. In DNA, the CDR3 is TGTGCCAGTAGTATGGGGGGGGCCGGTCTCAATCAGCCCCAGCATTTT.

The rearrangement uses TRBV5-1 and TRBJ1-1; unclear D gene. Between the trimmed V and J ends, which lost 0 bases and 3 bases, there was a span of 12 bases. The CDR3 covers 15 residues. Germline V gene sequence: CDR1 SGHRS, CDR2 YFSETQ. CDR3 nucleotide sequence: TGCGCCAGCAGCTTGGAACCGGGGAGCGACACTGAAGCTTTCTTT. Translating it yields CASSLEPGSDTEAFF.

This sequence joins TRBV9 and TRBJ2-5, with D tentatively TRBD1 (5 bases). Trimming removed 0 bases from V and 0 bases from J, with 15 bases in between. CDR1 is SGDLS, CDR2 YYNGEE, per germline. The CDR3 contains 17 residues. The CDR3 bases are TGTGCCAGCAGCGTAGCCTCCGTGGGGCTCGACCAAGAGACCCAGTACTTC. Translating gives CASSVASVGLDQETQYF.

The rearrangement joins TRBV27 to TRBJ2-7; 11 positions agree with TRBD2. Germline CDR1 reads MNHEY; CDR2 reads SMNVEV (reference sequence). V shed 2 bases and J 3 bases; nucleotides not matched to a gene: 3. The CDR3 has 15 amino acids. CDR3 loop: CASSLGTSGYYEQYF. The CDR3 DNA reads as TGTGCCAGCAGTTTAGGGACTAGCGGTTACTACGAGCAGTACTTC.

V is TRBV12-3 or TRBV12-4 and J is TRBJ2-5; 9 bases map to TRBD1. V lost 7 bases and J lost 4; bases outside the gene matches: 1. This CDR3 comprises 12 residues. CDR3 DNA: TGTGCCAGCAAGACAGGGGGAGAGACCCAGTACTTC. Protein product: CASKTGGETQYF.

The gene calls are TRBV6-5 and TRBJ1-1, with 7 bases fitting TRBD1. Germline V CDR1 and CDR2: MNHEY, SVGAGI. The CDR3 is 14 residues long. Trimming took 6 bases from V and 2 from J; bases not matched to a gene: 6. CDR3 sequence reads: CASSASGGNTEAFF. The CDR3 region has the DNA TGTGCCAGCAGCGCCTCAGGGGGAAACACTGAAGCTTTCTTT.

This clone was seen a few times. CDR3 amino acids: CASKRDRGNSPLHF. The DNA of the CDR3 is TGTGCCAGCAAACGGGACAGGGGTAATTCACCCCTCCACTTT. The J gene is TRBJ1-6, the V gene TRBV2; 10 positions match TRBD1. The V gene's germline CDR1 is SNHLY and CDR2 FYNNEI. This CDR3 contains 14 residues. The V segment lost 7 bases and the J segment 6 bases; nucleotides outside the gene matches: 3.

The chain uses TRBV14 and TRBJ2-5; the match to TRBD2 covers 15 bases. From germline, CDR1 is SGHDN and CDR2 FVKESK. V was clipped by 3 bases and J by 4 bases; unmatched bases: 6. The CDR3 is made up of 17 amino acids. The CDR3 reads CASSHGLAGGPRETQYF. The CDR3 DNA is TGTGCCAGCAGCCATGGACTAGCGGGGGGGCCACGAGAGACCCAGTACTTC.

This clone was detected once. The chain couples TRBV28 to TRBJ2-5; 8 bases align to TRBD1. This CDR3 region has 15 residues. Trimming cost V 6 bases and J 0 bases; bases outside gene matches: 6. Germline V gene lookup returns CDR1 MDHEN and CDR2 SYDVKM. The CDR3 here is CASSRSGGYQETQYF. The CDR3 DNA follows: TGTGCCAGCAGCCGTTCAGGGGGCTACCAAGAGACCCAGTACTTC.

This chain links TRBV3-1 (or the pseudogene TRBV3-2) with TRBJ2-6; 7 nucleotides align to TRBD2. The CDR3 totals 17 residues. CDR1 and CDR2 from the germline V gene are LGHDT and YNNKEL (reference sequence). J gave up 0 bases and V 7 bases, and 9 bases lay outside the gene matches. The CDR3 coding sequence is TGTGCCAGCACCCTTGGTAGCGGGCTCTCTGGGGCCAACGTCCTGACTTTC. Amino acid sequence: CASTLGSGLSGANVLTF.

The chain links TRBV4-1 to TRBJ2-1; TRBD2 aligns across 10 bases. CDR1 is MGHRA, CDR2 YSYEKL, per germline. The CDR3 covers 15 residues. After removal of 4 bases from V and 4 bases from J, the junction contained 4 bases not matched to a gene. CDR3 loop: CASSRGTSEYNEQFF. The CDR3 DNA sequence: TGCGCCAGCAGCCGCGGGACTAGCGAATACAATGAGCAGTTCTTC.

The chain links TRBV27 to TRBJ1-5, with D unclear. The length of the CDR3 is 15 residues. Looked up from germline, CDR1 is MNHEY and CDR2 is SMNVEV (reference sequence). V lost 0 bases and J lost 4, with 10 bases in between. CDR3 region: CASSLSVQSNQPQHF. The CDR3 DNA reads TGTGCCAGCAGTTTATCGGTACAGAGTAATCAGCCCCAGCATTTT.

The V gene is TRBV21-1, the J gene TRBJ2-6; TRBD1, the D gene given by the table, was not confirmed from the DNA. TRBV21-1 is a known pseudogene. The CDR3 is made up of 16 amino acids. CDR3 sequence: CASSKKQAPGANVLTF. The CDR3, as DNA: TGTGCCAGCAGCAAAAAACAGGCTCCTGGGGCCAACGTCCTGACTTTC.

The rearrangement uses TRBV19 and TRBJ2-1, with D maybe TRBD1 (5 bases). Germline V gene lookup returns CDR1 LNHDA and CDR2 SQIVND (reference sequence). The CDR3 runs 13 residues. The ends were cut back, 3 bases at V and 7 bases at J, with 10 bases in the middle. CDR3 in DNA: TGTGCCAGTAGTATTCTTCCAGGGAATGAGCAGTTCTTC. Translating gives CASSILPGNEQFF.

CDR3 nucleotide sequence: TGTGCCAGCAGCCTAAGGACAGGCTCCTACGAGCAGTACTTC. This translates into CASSLRTGSYEQYF. The rearrangement links TRBV3-1 (or the pseudogene TRBV3-2) to TRBJ2-7, with 7 nucleotides matching TRBD1. Trimming removed 4 bases from V and 0 bases from J; junction bases left unmatched: 3. From germline, CDR1 is LGHDT and CDR2 YNNKEL (reference sequence). The length of the CDR3 is 14 residues.

This sequence joins TRBV7-3 and TRBJ2-3; 10 nucleotides align to TRBD2. CDR3 length: 16 amino acids. Germline values: CDR1 SGHTA, CDR2 FQGTGA. After removal of 5 bases from V and 5 bases from J, the junction contained 10 bases not matched to a gene. The chain's CDR3 is CASSPILAGVGDTQYF. CDR3 in DNA: TGTGCCAGCAGCCCGATTCTAGCGGGAGTAGGAGATACGCAGTATTTT.

The chain has TRBV6-2 or TRBV6-3 and TRBJ2-3, with 10 bases aligning to TRBD2. The ends lost 0 bases at V and 7 bases at J; junction bases unmatched: 10. Germline values: CDR1 MNHEY, CDR2 SVGEGT. The CDR3 spans 17 residues. The CDR3 DNA reads as TGTGCCAGCAGTTACTCGTCTAGCGGGAGTTTTACGCATACGCAGTATTTT. It codes for CASSYSSSGSFTHTQYF.

The V and J genes are TRBV29-1 and TRBJ2-5; D not resolved. The V and J ends lost 4 bases and 3 bases respectively, with 6 bases between them. This CDR3 is built from 11 residues. Germline V CDR1 and CDR2: SQVTM, ANQGSEA. The CDR3 sequence: CSVVLEETQYF. CDR3 DNA sequence: TGCAGCGTTGTATTAGAAGAGACCCAGTACTTC.

This chain connects TRBV7-2 to TRBJ1-2; 8 bases fit TRBD1. With V trimmed by 1 base and J by 4 bases, 5 bases remained unmatched. From germline, CDR1 is SGHTA and CDR2 FQGNSA. The CDR3 is 15 amino acids. For the CDR3, the DNA is TGTGCCAGCAGCTTAGTTACAGGGGGAAGCTATGGCTACACCTTC. Translated, it gives CASSLVTGGSYGYTF.

This sequence joins TRBV7-8 and TRBJ2-4; 10 bases are shared with TRBD1. Germline lookup yields CDR1 SGHVS and CDR2 FQNEAQ. The CDR3 length is 18 residues. V trimming: 4 bases; J trimming: 1 base; junction bases outside the gene matches: 10. The CDR3 bases are TGTGCCAGCAGCTCCTCGGACAGGGGGGTCTCGGCCAAAAACATTCAGTACTTC. Protein product: CASSSSDRGVSAKNIQYF.

The J gene is TRBJ2-1, the V gene TRBV24-1; TRBD2 matches 10 bases. Per germline, CDR1 KGHDR and CDR2 SFDVKD. After removal of 0 bases from V and 9 bases from J, the junction contained 7 bases not matched to a gene. The CDR3 loop spans 16 amino acids. The CDR3 protein is CATSDLKRGGNSEQFF. CDR3 in DNA: TGTGCCACCAGTGATTTGAAGCGGGGGGGGAACAGTGAGCAGTTCTTC.

V and J are TRBV4-1 and TRBJ2-4, with 8 nucleotides matching TRBD1. The trim removed 2 bases at V and 8 bases at J, leaving 11 bases unmatched. The CDR3 has 16 residues. Germline assignment: CDR1 MGHRA and CDR2 YSYEKL. CDR3 nucleotides: TGCGCCAGCAGCCAACCTACGACAGGGGTGTTAGACATTCAGTACTTC. This encodes CASSQPTTGVLDIQYF.

This chain uses TRBV18 with TRBJ1-2; 9 bases are a match to TRBD1. The trim removed 2 bases at V and 5 bases at J, leaving 6 bases unmatched. CDR1 is KGHSH and CDR2 is LQKENI in the germline V gene. The CDR3 is 15 amino acids. The CDR3 spells CASSPTTGGGYGYTF. Here the CDR3 DNA reads TGTGCCAGCTCACCAACCACAGGGGGCGGGTATGGCTACACCTTC.

CDR3 protein: CAISESQGNQPQHF. Written as DNA, the CDR3 is TGTGCCATCAGTGAGTCGCAGGGAAATCAGCCCCAGCATTTT. The V and J genes are TRBV10-3 and TRBJ1-5, with D possibly TRBD1 on 5 matching bases. The CDR3 has 14 residues. The germline V and J ends were trimmed by 0 bases and 4 bases, with 7 bases remaining between them. Germline V gene sequence: CDR1 ENHRY, CDR2 SYGVKD.

This chain links TRBV4-1 with TRBJ2-7; the D gene is possibly TRBD1 (9 bases). The CDR3 is 16 amino acids. The V gene lost 1 base and the J gene lost 6 bases, with 19 bases spanning the gap. Germline CDR1 reads MGHRA; CDR2 reads YSYEKL. Written as DNA, the CDR3 is TGCGCCAGCAGCCAAGTAGCGGGACAGGGACTCTTCGAGCAGTACTTC. It encodes CASSQVAGQGLFEQYF.

This clone was counted only a few times. The chain has TRBV10-2 and TRBJ2-6, with D possibly matching TRBD2 (5 bases). The ends were cut back, 6 bases at V and 2 bases at J, with 17 bases in the middle. This CDR3 is built from 17 residues. Germline V lookup: CDR1 WSHSY, CDR2 SAAADI. CDR3 loop: CASRDLDFGAGANVLTF. For the CDR3, the DNA is TGCGCCAGCAGGGATTTAGACTTCGGGGCTGGGGCCAACGTCCTGACTTTC.